The T cell receptor (beta chain) under discussion was sequenced for a study of blood T cell repertoires in COVID-19. As for the study in general: PBMCs, B-cell-depleted T cells, or T cells provided the cDNA or gDNA that made up the material.

Sequenced by immunoSEQ multiplex PCR; TCRdb stores in-frame clones only, minus some. The table lists hundreds of thousands of clones, 70% to 90% of them singletons. This sequence was found in a man in his forties with acute or convalescent COVID-19. The source material was peripheral blood.

CDR3: CASSYGTAGQFF. The CDR3 nucleotides are TGTGCCAGCAGTTACGGGACTGCCGGGCAGTTCTTC. The chain recombines TRBV12-3 or TRBV12-4 with TRBJ2-1; TRBD2 might be the D (6 bases). The CDR3 has 12 residues. Trimming removed 4 bases from V and 12 bases from J, with 13 bases in between.